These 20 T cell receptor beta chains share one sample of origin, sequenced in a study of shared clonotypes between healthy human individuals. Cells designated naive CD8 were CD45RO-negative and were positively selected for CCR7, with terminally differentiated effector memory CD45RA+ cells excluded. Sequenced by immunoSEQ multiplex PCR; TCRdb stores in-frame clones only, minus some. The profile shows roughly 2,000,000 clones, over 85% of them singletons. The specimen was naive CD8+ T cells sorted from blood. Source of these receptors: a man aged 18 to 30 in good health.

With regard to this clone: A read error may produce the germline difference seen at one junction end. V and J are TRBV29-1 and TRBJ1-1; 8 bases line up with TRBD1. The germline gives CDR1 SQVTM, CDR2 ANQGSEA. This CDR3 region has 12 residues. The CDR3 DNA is TGCACCGTTCAGGGGGCCGGGACTGAAGCTTTCTTT. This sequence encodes CTVQGAGTEAFF. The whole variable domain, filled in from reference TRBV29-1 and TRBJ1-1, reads SAVISQKPSRDICQRGTSLTIQCQVDSQVTMMFWYRQQPGQSLTLIATANQGSEATYESGFVIDKFPISRPNLTFSTLTVSNMSPEDSSIYLCTVQGAGTEAFFGQGTRLTVV.

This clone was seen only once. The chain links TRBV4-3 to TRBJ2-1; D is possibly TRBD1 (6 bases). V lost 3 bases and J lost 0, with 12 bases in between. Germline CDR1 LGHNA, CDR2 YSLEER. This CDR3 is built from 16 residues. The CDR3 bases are TGCGCCAGCAGCCACGGCAGGGGTCCCTCCTACAATGAGCAGTTCTTC. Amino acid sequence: CASSHGRGPSYNEQFF.

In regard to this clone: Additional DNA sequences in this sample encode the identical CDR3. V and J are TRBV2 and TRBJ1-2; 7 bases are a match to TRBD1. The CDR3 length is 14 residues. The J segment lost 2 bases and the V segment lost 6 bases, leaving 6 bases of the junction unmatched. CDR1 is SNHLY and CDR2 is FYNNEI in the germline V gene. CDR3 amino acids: CASSGQGGNYGYTF. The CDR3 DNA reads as TGTGCCAGCAGCGGCCAAGGGGGCAACTATGGCTACACCTTC.

CDR3 bases: TGTGCCTGGGCATCCGCTACGAATCAGCCCCAGCATTTT. Translation gives CAWASATNQPQHF. The V and J genes are TRBV30 and TRBJ1-5; D ambiguous. The length of the CDR3 is 13 residues. Germline lookup yields CDR1 GTSNPN and CDR2 SVGIG (reference sequence). The V and J ends lost 5 bases and 4 bases respectively, with 12 bases between them.

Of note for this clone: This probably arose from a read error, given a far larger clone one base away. DNA for the CDR3: TGCGCCAGCAGCGGCGGCTATGGCTACACCTTC. This sequence encodes CASSGGYGYTF. V and J are TRBV4-3 and TRBJ1-2; D unresolved. Germline V gene lookup returns CDR1 LGHNA and CDR2 YSLEER. CDR3 length equals 11 residues. Trimming took off 5 bases at V and 4 bases at J, with 5 bases between the two ends.

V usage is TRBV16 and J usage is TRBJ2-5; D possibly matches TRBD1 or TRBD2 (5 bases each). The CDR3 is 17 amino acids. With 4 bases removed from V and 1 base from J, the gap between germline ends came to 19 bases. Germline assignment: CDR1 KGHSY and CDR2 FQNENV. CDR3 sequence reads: CASSPGARDRLQETQYF. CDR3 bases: TGTGCCAGCAGCCCGGGCGCTAGGGACCGACTCCAAGAGACCCAGTACTTC.

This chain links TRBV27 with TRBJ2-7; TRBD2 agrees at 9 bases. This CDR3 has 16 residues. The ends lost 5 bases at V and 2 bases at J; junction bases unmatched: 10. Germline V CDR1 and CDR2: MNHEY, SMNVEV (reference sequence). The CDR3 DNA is TGTGCCAGCAGTCCTTCTAGCGGGGCACTTGCCTACGAGCAGTACTTC. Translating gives CASSPSSGALAYEQYF.

The CDR3 here is CASSLSGHTDTQYF. The CDR3 region has the DNA TGTGCCAGCAGCCTCAGCGGGCACACAGATACGCAGTATTTT. The chain has TRBV4-2 and TRBJ2-3; D might be TRBD2 (6 bases). CDR1 is LGHNA and CDR2 is YNFKEQ in the germline V gene. V gave up 4 bases and J gave up 2 bases, with 10 bases separating them. The CDR3 has 14 residues.

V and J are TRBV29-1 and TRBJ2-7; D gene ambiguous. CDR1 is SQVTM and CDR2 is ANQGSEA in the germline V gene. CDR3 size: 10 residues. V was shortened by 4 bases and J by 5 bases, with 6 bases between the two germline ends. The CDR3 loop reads CSVVADEQYF. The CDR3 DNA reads TGCAGCGTTGTGGCGGACGAGCAGTACTTC.

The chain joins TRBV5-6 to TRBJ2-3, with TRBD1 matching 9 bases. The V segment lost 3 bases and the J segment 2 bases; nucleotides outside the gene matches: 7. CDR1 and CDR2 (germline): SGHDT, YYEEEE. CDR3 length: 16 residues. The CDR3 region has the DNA TGTGCCAGCAGCTCGGGACAGGGCCCTCTCACAGATACGCAGTATTTT. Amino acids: CASSSGQGPLTDTQYF.

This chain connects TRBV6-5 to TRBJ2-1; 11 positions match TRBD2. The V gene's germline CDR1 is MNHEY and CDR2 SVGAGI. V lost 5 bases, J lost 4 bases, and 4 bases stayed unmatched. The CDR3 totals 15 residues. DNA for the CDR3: TGTGCCAGCAGTATACTAGCGGGAGCGTACAATGAGCAGTTCTTC. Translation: CASSILAGAYNEQFF.

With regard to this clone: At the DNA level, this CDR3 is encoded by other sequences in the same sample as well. CDR3 in DNA: TGTGCCAGCAGCTTATCAGTCGATGAGCAGTTCTTC. Its protein is CASSLSVDEQFF. The chain carries TRBV7-9 and TRBJ2-1; the D is unclear. CDR3 length: 12 residues. CDR1 and CDR2 from the germline V gene are SEHNR and FQNEAQ (reference sequence). V was shortened by 2 bases and J by 8 bases, with 7 bases between the two germline ends.

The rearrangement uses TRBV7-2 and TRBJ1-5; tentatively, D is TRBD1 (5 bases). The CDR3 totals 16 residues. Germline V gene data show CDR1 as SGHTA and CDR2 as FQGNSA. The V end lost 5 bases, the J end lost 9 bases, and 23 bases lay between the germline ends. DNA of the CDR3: TGTGCCAGCAGCCACGACCAACAGGCGCCCGGGGGGCCCCAGCATTTT. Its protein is CASSHDQQAPGGPQHF.

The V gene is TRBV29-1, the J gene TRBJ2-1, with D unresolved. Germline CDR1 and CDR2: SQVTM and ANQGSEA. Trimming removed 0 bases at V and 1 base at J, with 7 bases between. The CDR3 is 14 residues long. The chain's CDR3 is CSVEDLTSYNEQFF. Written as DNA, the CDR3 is TGCAGCGTTGAAGATCTCACGTCCTACAATGAGCAGTTCTTC.

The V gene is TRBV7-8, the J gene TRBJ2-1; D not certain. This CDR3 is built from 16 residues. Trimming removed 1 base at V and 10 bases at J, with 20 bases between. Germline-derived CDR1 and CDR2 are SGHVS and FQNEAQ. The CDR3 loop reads CASSLDTVQVLREQFF. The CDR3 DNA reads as TGTGCCAGCAGCTTAGATACGGTTCAGGTCCTCAGGGAGCAGTTCTTC.

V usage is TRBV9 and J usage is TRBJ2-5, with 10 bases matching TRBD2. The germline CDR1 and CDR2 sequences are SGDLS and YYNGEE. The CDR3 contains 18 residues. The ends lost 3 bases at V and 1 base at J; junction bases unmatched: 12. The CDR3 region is CASSDQGGLAGGQETQYF. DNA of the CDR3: TGTGCCAGCAGCGACCAGGGGGGATTAGCGGGAGGCCAAGAGACCCAGTACTTC.

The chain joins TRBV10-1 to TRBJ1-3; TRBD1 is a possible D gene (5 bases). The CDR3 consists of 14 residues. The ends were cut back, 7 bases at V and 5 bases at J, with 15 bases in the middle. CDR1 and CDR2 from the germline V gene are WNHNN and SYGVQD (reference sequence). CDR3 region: CASKYRDGRNTIYF. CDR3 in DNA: TGCGCCAGCAAGTACCGGGACGGGCGAAACACCATATATTTT.

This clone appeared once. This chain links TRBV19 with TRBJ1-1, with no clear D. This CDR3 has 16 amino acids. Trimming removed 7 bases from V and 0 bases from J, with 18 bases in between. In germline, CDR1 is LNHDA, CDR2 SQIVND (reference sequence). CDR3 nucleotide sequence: TGTGCCAGTAACCCGGGAGTCGGGTACATGAACACTGAAGCTTTCTTT. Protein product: CASNPGVGYMNTEAFF.

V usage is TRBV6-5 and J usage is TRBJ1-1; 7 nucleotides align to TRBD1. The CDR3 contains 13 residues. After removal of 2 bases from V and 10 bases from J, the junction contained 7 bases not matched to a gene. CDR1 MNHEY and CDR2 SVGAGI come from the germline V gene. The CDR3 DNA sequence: TGTGCCAGCAGTTACGGGGGGAGGACAGGAGCTTTCTTT. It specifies CASSYGGRTGAFF.

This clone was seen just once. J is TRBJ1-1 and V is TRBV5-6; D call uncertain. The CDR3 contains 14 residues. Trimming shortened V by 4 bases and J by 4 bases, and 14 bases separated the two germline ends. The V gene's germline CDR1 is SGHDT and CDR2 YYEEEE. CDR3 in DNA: TGTGCCAGCAGCCCCTATTTGGGGTCCACTGAAGCTTTCTTT. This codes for CASSPYLGSTEAFF.